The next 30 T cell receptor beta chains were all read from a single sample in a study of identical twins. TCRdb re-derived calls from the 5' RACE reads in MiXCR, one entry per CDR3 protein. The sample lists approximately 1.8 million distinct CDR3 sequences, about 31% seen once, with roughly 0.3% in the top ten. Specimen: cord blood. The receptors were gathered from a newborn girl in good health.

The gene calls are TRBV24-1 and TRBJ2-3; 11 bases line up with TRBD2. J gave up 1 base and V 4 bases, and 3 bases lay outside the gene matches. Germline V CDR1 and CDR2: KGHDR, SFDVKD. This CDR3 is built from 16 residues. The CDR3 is CATSDRSGRGTDTQYF. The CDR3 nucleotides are TGTGCCACCAGTGACCGTAGCGGGAGGGGCACAGATACGCAGTATTTT.

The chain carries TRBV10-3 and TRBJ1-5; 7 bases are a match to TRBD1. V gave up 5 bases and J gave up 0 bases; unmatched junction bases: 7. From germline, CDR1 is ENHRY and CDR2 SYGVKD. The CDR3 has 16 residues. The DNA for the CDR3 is TGTGCCATCAGTTTAGACAGGGTGAATAGCAATCAGCCCCAGCATTTT. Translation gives CAISLDRVNSNQPQHF.

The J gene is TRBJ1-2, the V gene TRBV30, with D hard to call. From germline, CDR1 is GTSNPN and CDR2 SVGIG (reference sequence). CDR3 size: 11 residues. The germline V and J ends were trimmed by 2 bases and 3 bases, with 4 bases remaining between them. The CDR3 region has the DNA TGTGCCTGGAGTAGACACTATGGCTACACCTTC. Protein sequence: CAWSRHYGYTF.

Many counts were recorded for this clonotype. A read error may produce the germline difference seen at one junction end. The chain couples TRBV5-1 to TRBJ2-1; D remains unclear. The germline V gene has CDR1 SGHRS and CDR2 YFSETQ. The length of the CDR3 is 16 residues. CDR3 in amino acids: CASSLVGPSSYNEQFF. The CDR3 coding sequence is TGTGCCAGCAGCTTAGTTGGGCCTAGCTCCTACAATGAGCAGTTCTTC.

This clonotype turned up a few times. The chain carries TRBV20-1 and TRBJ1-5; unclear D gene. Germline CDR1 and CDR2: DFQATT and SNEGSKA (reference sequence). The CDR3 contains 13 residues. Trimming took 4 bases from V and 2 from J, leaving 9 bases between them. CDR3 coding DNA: TGCAGTGCTACATCAACAGGCAATCAGCCCCAGCATTTT. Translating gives CSATSTGNQPQHF.

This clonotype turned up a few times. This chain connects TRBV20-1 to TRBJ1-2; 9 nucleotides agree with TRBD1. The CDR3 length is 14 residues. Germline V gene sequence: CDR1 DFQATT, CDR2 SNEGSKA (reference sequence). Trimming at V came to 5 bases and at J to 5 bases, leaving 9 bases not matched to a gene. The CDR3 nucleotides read TGCAGTGCTGAGCCGGGACAGGGTATTTATGGCTACACCTTC. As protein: CSAEPGQGIYGYTF.

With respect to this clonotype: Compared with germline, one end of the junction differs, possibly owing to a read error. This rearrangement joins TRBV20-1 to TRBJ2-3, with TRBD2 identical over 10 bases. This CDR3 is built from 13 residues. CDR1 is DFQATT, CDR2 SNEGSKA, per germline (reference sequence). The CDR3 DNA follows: TGCAGTGCGCTCACTAGCGGGAAGAATACGCAGTCTTTT. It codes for CSALTSGKNTQSF.

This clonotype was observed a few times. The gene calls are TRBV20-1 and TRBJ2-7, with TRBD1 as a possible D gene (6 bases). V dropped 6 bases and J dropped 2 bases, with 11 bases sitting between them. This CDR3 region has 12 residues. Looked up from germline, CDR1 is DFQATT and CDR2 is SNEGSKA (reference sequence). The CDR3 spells CSAPGHTYEQYF. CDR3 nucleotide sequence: TGCAGTGCGCCGGGACATACCTACGAGCAGTACTTC.

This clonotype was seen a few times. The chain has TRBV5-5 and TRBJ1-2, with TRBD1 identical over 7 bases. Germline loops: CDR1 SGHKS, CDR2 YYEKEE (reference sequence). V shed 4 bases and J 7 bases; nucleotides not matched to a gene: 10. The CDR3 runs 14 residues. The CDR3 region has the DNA TGTGCCAGCAGCGCAACGACAGGGAGAAGTGGCTACACCTTC. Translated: CASSATTGRSGYTF. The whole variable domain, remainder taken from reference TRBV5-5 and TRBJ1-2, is DAGVTQSPTHLIKTRGQQVTLRCSPISGHKSVSWYQQVLGQGPQFIFQYYEKEERGRGNFPDRFSARQFPNYSSELNVNALLLGDSALYLCASSATTGRSGYTFGSGTRLTVV.

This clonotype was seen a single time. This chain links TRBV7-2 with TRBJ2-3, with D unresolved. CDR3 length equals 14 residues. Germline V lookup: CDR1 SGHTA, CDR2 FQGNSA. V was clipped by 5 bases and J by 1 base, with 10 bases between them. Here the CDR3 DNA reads TGTGCCAGCAGCGTGGCTTTTGGCACAGATACGCAGTATTTT. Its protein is CASSVAFGTDTQYF.

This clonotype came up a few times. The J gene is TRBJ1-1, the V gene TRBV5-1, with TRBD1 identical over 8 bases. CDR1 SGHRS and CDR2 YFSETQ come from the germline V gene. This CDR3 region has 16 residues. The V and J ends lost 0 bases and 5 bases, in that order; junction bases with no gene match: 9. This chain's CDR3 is CASSLVPGGEGTEAFF. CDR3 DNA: TGCGCCAGCAGCTTGGTCCCAGGGGGCGAGGGAACTGAAGCTTTCTTT.

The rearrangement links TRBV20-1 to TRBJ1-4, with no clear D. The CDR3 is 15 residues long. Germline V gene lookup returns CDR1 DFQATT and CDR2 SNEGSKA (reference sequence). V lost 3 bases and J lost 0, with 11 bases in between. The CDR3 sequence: CSASSPVPTNEKLFF. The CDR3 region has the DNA TGCAGTGCTAGTTCCCCAGTCCCAACTAATGAAAAACTGTTTTTT.

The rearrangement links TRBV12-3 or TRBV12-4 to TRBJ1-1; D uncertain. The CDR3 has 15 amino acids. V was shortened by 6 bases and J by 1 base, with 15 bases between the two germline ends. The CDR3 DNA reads TGTGCCAGCAGGGTAGGACCAGACGGGAACACTGAAGCTTTCTTT. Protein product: CASRVGPDGNTEAFF.

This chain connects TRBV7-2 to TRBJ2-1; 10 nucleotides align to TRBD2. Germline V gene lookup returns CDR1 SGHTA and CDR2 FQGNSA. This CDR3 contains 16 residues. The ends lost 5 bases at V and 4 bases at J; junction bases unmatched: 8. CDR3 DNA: TGTGCCAGCAGCCCAAGGGGGACTAGCGTTTACAATGAGCAGTTCTTC. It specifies CASSPRGTSVYNEQFF.

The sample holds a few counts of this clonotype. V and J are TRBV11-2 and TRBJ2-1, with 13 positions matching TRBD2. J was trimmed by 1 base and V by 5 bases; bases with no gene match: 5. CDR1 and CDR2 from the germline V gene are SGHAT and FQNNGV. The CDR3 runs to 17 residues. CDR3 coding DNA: TGTGCCAGCAGCACCCTGACTAGCGGGAGGTCCTACAATGAGCAGTTCTTC. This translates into CASSTLTSGRSYNEQFF.

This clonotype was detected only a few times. The CDR3 coding sequence is TGTGCCAGCAGTTTGCCGCCCGGGACGCCGGTGATGGAACTGTTTTTT. Translated: CASSLPPGTPVMELFF. The chain joins TRBV28 to TRBJ1-4; possible D gene TRBD1, 5 bases. The CDR3 consists of 16 residues. The germline CDR1 and CDR2 sequences are MDHEN and SYDVKM. The V end lost 3 bases, the J end lost 12 bases, and 23 bases lay between the germline ends.

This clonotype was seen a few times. The CDR3 DNA follows: TGCAGCGTGGGCCGGAGTGGGAATGAGCAGTTCTTC. As protein: CSVGRSGNEQFF. The chain uses TRBV29-1 and TRBJ2-1; D is undetermined. Deletions cut 6 bases from V and 7 bases from J, with 13 bases between. The CDR3 is 12 residues long. Germline assignment: CDR1 SQVTM and CDR2 ANQGSEA.

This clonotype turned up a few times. This CDR3 is CASSLGIASEQYF. The CDR3 coding sequence is TGTGCCAGCAGCTTAGGTATCGCGTCCGAGCAGTACTTC. The chain joins TRBV7-2 to TRBJ2-7, with no clear D. Deletions cut 1 base from V and 6 bases from J, with 10 bases between. The length of the CDR3 is 13 residues. Germline lookup yields CDR1 SGHTA and CDR2 FQGNSA.

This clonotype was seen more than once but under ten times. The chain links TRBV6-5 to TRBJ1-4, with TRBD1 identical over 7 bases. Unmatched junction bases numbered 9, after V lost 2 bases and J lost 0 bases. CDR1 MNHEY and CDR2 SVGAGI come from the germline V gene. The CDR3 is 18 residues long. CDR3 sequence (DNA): TGTGCCAGCAGTTACGGGGCCGGGGACAGCGCAACTAATGAAAAACTGTTTTTT. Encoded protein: CASSYGAGDSATNEKLFF.

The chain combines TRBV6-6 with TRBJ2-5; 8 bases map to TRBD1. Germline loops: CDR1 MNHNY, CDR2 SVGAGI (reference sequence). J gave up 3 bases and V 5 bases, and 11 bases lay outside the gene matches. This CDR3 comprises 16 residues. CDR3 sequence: CASSRPPGQEEETQYF. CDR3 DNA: TGTGCCAGCAGTCGACCCCCGGGACAGGAGGAAGAGACCCAGTACTTC.

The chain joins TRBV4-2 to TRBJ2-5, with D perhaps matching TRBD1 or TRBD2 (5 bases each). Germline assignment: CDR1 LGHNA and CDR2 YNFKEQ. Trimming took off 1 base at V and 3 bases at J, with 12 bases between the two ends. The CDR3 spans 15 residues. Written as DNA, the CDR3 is TGTGCCAGCAGCCAAGCTCCGGGGACCGAAGAGACCCAGTACTTC. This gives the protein CASSQAPGTEETQYF.

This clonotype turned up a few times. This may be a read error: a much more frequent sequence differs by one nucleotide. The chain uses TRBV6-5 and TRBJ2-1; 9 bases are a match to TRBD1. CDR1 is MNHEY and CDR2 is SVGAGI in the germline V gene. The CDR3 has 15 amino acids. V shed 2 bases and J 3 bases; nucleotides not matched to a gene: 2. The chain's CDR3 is CASSYATGGYNEQFF. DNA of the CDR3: TGTGCCAGCAGTTACGCGACAGGGGGCTACAATGAGCAGTTCTTC.

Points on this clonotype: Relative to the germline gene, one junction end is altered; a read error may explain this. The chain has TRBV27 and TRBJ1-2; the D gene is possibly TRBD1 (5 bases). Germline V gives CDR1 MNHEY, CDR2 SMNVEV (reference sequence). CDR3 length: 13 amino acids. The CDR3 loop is CTSSVGPFYGYTF. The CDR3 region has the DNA TGTACCAGCAGTGTGGGACCCTTCTATGGCTACACCTTC.

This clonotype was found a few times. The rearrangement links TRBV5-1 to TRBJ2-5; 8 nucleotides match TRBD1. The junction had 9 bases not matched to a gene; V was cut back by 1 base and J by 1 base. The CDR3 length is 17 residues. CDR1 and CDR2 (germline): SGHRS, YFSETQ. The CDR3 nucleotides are TGCGCCAGCAGCTTGTTAGAACGACAGGGGCGCCAAGAGACCCAGTACTTC. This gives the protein CASSLLERQGRQETQYF. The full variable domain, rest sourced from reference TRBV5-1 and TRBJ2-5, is KAGVTQTPRYLIKTRGQQVTLSCSPISGHRSVSWYQQTPGQGLQFLFEYFSETQRNKGNFPGRFSGRQFSNSRSEMNVSTLELGDSALYLCASSLLERQGRQETQYFGPGTRLLVL.

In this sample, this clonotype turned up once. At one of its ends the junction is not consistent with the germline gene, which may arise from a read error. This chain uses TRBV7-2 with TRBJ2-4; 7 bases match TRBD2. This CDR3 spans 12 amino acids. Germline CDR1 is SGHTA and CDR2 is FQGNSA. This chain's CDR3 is CACSTQGGVQYF. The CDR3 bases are TGTGCCTGCAGCACCCAGGGAGGGGTTCAGTACTTC.

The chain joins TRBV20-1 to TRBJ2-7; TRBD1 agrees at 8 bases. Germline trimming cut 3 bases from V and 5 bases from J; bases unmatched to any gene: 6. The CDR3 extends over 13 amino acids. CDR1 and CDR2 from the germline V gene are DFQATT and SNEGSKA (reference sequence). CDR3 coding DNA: TGCAGTGCTAGGGGGGACAGGAGCGACGAGCAGTACTTC. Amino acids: CSARGDRSDEQYF.

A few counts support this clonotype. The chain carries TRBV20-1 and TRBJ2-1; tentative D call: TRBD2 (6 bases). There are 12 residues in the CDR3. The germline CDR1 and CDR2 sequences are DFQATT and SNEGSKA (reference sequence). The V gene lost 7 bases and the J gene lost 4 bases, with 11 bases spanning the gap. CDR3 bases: TGCAGTGGGGCTAGCGCTTACAATGAGCAGTTCTTC. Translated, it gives CSGASAYNEQFF.

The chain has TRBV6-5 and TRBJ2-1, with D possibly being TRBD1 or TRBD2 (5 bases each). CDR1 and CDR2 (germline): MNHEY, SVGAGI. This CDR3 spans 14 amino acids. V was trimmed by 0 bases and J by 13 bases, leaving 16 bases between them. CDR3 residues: CASSYSSGSKTQFF. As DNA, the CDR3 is TGTGCCAGCAGTTACTCGTCAGGGAGTAAGACCCAGTTCTTC.

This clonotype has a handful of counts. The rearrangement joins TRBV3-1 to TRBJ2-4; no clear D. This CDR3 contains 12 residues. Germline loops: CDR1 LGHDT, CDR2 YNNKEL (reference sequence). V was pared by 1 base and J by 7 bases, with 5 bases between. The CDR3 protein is CASSQALNIQYF. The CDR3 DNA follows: TGTGCCAGCAGCCAAGCTCTGAACATTCAGTACTTC.

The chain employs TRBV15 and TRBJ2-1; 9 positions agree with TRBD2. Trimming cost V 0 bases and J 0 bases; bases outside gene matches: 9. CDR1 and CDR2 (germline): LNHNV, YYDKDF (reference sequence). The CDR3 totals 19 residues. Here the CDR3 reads CATSRDWASGTNSYNEQFF. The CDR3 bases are TGTGCCACCAGCAGAGATTGGGCTAGCGGGACCAACTCCTACAATGAGCAGTTCTTC.